This is a list of T cell receptor beta chains from one sample in a study of T-cell reconstitution after alpha-beta-depleted transplantation in children. TCRdb re-derived calls from the PCR reads in MiXCR, one entry per CDR3 protein. Here the sample spans 250,000 to 300,000 distinct CDR3 sequences, 7.5% to 9% being singletons. The source material was peripheral blood, sampled 360 days after TCRalphabeta/CD19-depleted stem cell transplant. The receptor set was obtained from a female patient aged 2 to 10 who had a stem cell transplant for Fanconi anemia, so the T cells may come from the graft donor. CDR3s include the opening cysteine and the closing phenylalanine or tryptophan. Each record gives: clone size, J gene, D gene, V gene, CDR3 protein, CDR3 DNA. D genes are given only for firm matches. Some rows mark clone size as missing; the rest say once, few, many or name a class of expanded clone.

abundance: many
j_gene: TRBJ2-1
d_gene: .
v_gene: TRBV5-1
CDR3aa: CASSLVLGHNEQFF
CDR3nt: TGCGCCAGCAGCTTGGTTCTGGGGCACAATGAGCAGTTCTTC

abundance: .
j_gene: TRBJ1-4
d_gene: .
v_gene: TRBV12-3/TRBV12-4
CDR3aa: CASSLGWTWGEKLFF
CDR3nt: TGTGCCAGCAGTTTAGGCTGGACCTGGGGTGAAAAACTGTTTTTT

abundance: many
j_gene: TRBJ2-1
d_gene: .
v_gene: TRBV6-2/TRBV6-3
CDR3aa: CASSRRDEQFF
CDR3nt: TGTGCCAGCAGTCGAAGAGATGAGCAGTTCTTC

abundance: .
j_gene: TRBJ2-2
d_gene: .
v_gene: TRBV7-6
CDR3aa: CASSLAKASTGELFF
CDR3nt: TGTGCCAGCAGCTTAGCGAAGGCGAGCACCGGGGAGCTGTTTTTT

abundance: many
j_gene: TRBJ2-3
d_gene: .
v_gene: TRBV4-1
CDR3aa: CASSQDAPGWDTQYF
CDR3nt: TGCGCCAGCAGCCAAGATGCCCCTGGATGGGATACGCAGTATTTT

abundance: many
j_gene: TRBJ2-1
d_gene: .
v_gene: TRBV5-1
CDR3aa: CASSQPTTGRKRNEQFF
CDR3nt: TGCGCCAGCAGCCAACCGACGACAGGGAGGAAACGCAATGAGCAGTTCTTC

abundance: once
j_gene: TRBJ1-1
d_gene: .
v_gene: TRBV4-2
CDR3aa: CASSHRGWGMNTEAFF
CDR3nt: TGTGCCAGCAGCCACCGCGGTTGGGGGATGAACACTGAAGCTTTCTTT

abundance: .
j_gene: TRBJ2-1
d_gene: TRBD2
v_gene: TRBV13
CDR3aa: CASSLGQLAGVRSSYNEQFF
CDR3nt: TGTGCCAGCAGCTTAGGCCAACTAGCGGGGGTCCGGAGCTCCTACAATGAGCAGTTCTTC

abundance: .
j_gene: TRBJ1-4
d_gene: TRBD1
v_gene: TRBV27
CDR3aa: CASTTTGGDEKLFF
CDR3nt: TGTGCCAGCACCACGACAGGGGGGGATGAAAAACTGTTTTTT

abundance: many
j_gene: TRBJ2-7
d_gene: .
v_gene: TRBV5-1
CDR3aa: CASSLGDIYTYEQYF
CDR3nt: TGCGCCAGCAGCTTGGGAGATATATACACCTACGAGCAGTACTTC

abundance: many
j_gene: TRBJ1-2
d_gene: TRBD1
v_gene: TRBV12-3/TRBV12-4
CDR3aa: CASSSNPTGRNGYTF
CDR3nt: TGTGCCAGCAGCTCCAACCCGACAGGGCGAAATGGCTACACCTTC

abundance: many
j_gene: TRBJ2-3
d_gene: TRBD2
v_gene: TRBV4-3
CDR3aa: CASSQEGGGAGTQYF
CDR3nt: TGCGCCAGCAGCCAAGAAGGCGGGGGGGCGGGTACGCAGTATTTT

abundance: .
j_gene: TRBJ1-1
d_gene: TRBD1
v_gene: TRBV2
CDR3aa: CASILGGQGTDTEAFF
CDR3nt: TGTGCCAGCATTCTTGGGGGACAGGGCACCGACACTGAAGCTTTCTTT

abundance: .
j_gene: TRBJ2-1
d_gene: .
v_gene: TRBV2
CDR3aa: CASILEEGYEQFF
CDR3nt: TGTGCCAGCATTTTAGAGGAGGGGTATGAGCAGTTCTTC

abundance: .
j_gene: TRBJ1-4
d_gene: .
v_gene: TRBV5-1
CDR3aa: CASSLATEFNEKLFF
CDR3nt: TGCGCCAGCAGCTTGGCAACGGAGTTTAATGAAAAACTGTTTTTT

abundance: many
j_gene: TRBJ2-7
d_gene: TRBD1
v_gene: TRBV2
CDR3aa: CASGTGSYEQYF
CDR3nt: TGTGCCAGCGGGACAGGGTCCTACGAGCAGTACTTC

abundance: few
j_gene: TRBJ2-3
d_gene: .
v_gene: TRBV7-6
CDR3aa: CASSPQNPTSTDTQYF
CDR3nt: TGTGCCAGCAGCCCACAGAACCCTACTAGCACAGATACGCAGTATTTT

abundance: many
j_gene: TRBJ2-2
d_gene: TRBD1
v_gene: TRBV5-1
CDR3aa: CASSLGQGRNTGELFF
CDR3nt: TGCGCCAGCAGCTTGGGACAGGGTAGGAACACCGGGGAGCTGTTTTTT

abundance: many
j_gene: TRBJ2-1
d_gene: TRBD1
v_gene: TRBV15
CDR3aa: CATSRVGPGQGMNNEQFF
CDR3nt: TGTGCCACCAGCAGAGTGGGCCCGGGACAGGGAATGAACAATGAGCAGTTCTTC

abundance: few
j_gene: TRBJ2-2
d_gene: .
v_gene: TRBV5-1
CDR3aa: CASSLGRELFF
CDR3nt: TGCGCCAGCAGCTTGGGGAGGGAGCTGTTTTTT

abundance: .
j_gene: TRBJ2-3
d_gene: .
v_gene: TRBV12-3/TRBV12-4
CDR3aa: CASNLGGRKSGDTQYF
CDR3nt: TGTGCCAGCAATTTAGGGGGTAGGAAGTCAGGAGATACGCAGTATTTT

abundance: many
j_gene: TRBJ1-2
d_gene: TRBD1
v_gene: TRBV9
CDR3aa: CASSEGDRGTMSYTF
CDR3nt: TGTGCCAGCAGCGAGGGGGACAGGGGGACTATGAGCTACACCTTC

abundance: few
j_gene: TRBJ1-2
d_gene: .
v_gene: TRBV7-2
CDR3aa: CASSLRGGPYGYTF
CDR3nt: TGTGCCAGCAGCTTGCGGGGGGGCCCCTATGGCTACACCTTC

abundance: many
j_gene: TRBJ2-3
d_gene: TRBD2
v_gene: TRBV5-1
CDR3aa: CASSLTSGGADTQYF
CDR3nt: TGCGCCAGCAGCTTGACTAGCGGGGGGGCAGATACGCAGTATTTT

abundance: many
j_gene: TRBJ1-1
d_gene: .
v_gene: TRBV7-9
CDR3aa: CASSASGHRFTEAFF
CDR3nt: TGTGCCAGCAGCGCCTCGGGACACCGGTTCACTGAAGCTTTCTTT

abundance: many
j_gene: TRBJ2-3
d_gene: TRBD2
v_gene: TRBV5-1
CDR3aa: CASSLDLAVTDTQYF
CDR3nt: TGCGCCAGCAGCTTGGATCTAGCGGTAACAGATACGCAGTATTTT

abundance: many
j_gene: TRBJ1-4
d_gene: .
v_gene: TRBV29-1
CDR3aa: CSVAAVSTNEKLFF
CDR3nt: TGCAGCGTTGCGGCGGTATCAACTAATGAAAAACTGTTTTTT

abundance: .
j_gene: TRBJ1-1
d_gene: .
v_gene: TRBV30
CDR3aa: CAWNRGGLTEAFF
CDR3nt: TGTGCCTGGAACCGCGGCGGGCTAACTGAAGCTTTCTTT

abundance: many
j_gene: TRBJ2-5
d_gene: .
v_gene: TRBV12-3/TRBV12-4
CDR3aa: CASSLMETQYF
CDR3nt: TGTGCCAGCAGTTTGATGGAGACCCAGTACTTC

abundance: few
j_gene: TRBJ2-6
d_gene: .
v_gene: TRBV5-1
CDR3aa: CASSRTLGAKTGANVLTF
CDR3nt: TGCGCCAGCAGCCGGACGTTGGGGGCTAAGACTGGGGCCAACGTCCTGACTTTC

abundance: many
j_gene: TRBJ2-3
d_gene: .
v_gene: TRBV5-6
CDR3aa: CASSFGLATDTQYF
CDR3nt: TGTGCCAGCAGCTTTGGGCTGGCCACAGATACGCAGTATTTT

abundance: many
j_gene: TRBJ2-3
d_gene: .
v_gene: TRBV29-1
CDR3aa: CSVPTSRSTDTQYF
CDR3nt: TGCAGCGTCCCGACTAGTCGAAGCACAGATACGCAGTATTTT

abundance: .
j_gene: TRBJ1-5
d_gene: TRBD1
v_gene: TRBV18
CDR3aa: CASSPGTGDQPQHF
CDR3nt: TGTGCCAGCTCACCAGGGACAGGAGATCAGCCCCAGCATTTT

abundance: many
j_gene: TRBJ1-2
d_gene: TRBD1
v_gene: TRBV18
CDR3aa: CASSPPRTGEYGYTF
CDR3nt: TGTGCCAGCTCACCACCGCGGACAGGGGAATATGGCTACACCTTC

abundance: many
j_gene: TRBJ2-7
d_gene: .
v_gene: TRBV6-2/TRBV6-3
CDR3aa: CASNSWDQTYEQYF
CDR3nt: TGTGCCAGCAACTCCTGGGACCAGACCTACGAGCAGTACTTC

abundance: many
j_gene: TRBJ2-1
d_gene: TRBD1
v_gene: TRBV5-1
CDR3aa: CASSPGTGVYNEQFF
CDR3nt: TGTGCCAGCAGTCCCGGGACAGGGGTTTACAATGAGCAGTTCTTC

abundance: few
j_gene: TRBJ1-6
d_gene: .
v_gene: TRBV28
CDR3aa: CASRSISAYNSPLHF
CDR3nt: TGTGCCAGCAGATCCATCTCGGCTTATAATTCACCCCTCCACTTT

abundance: many
j_gene: TRBJ1-5
d_gene: TRBD1
v_gene: TRBV12-3/TRBV12-4
CDR3aa: CASNSGTVNQPQHF
CDR3nt: TGTGCCAGCAATTCCGGGACAGTTAATCAGCCCCAGCATTTT

abundance: few
j_gene: TRBJ2-7
d_gene: .
v_gene: TRBV3-1
CDR3aa: CASSHLAGGDEQYF
CDR3nt: TGTGCCAGCAGCCATTTGGCAGGGGGGGACGAGCAGTACTTC

abundance: many
j_gene: TRBJ2-7
d_gene: .
v_gene: TRBV21-1
CDR3aa: CASSKAPRNSYEQYF
CDR3nt: TGTGCCAGCAGCAAAGCACCGAGGAACTCCTACGAGCAGTACTTC

abundance: .
j_gene: TRBJ2-1
d_gene: .
v_gene: TRBV5-8
CDR3aa: CASSRGVGAVTEQFF
CDR3nt: TGTGCCAGCAGCCGGGGCGTGGGCGCGGTTACAGAGCAGTTCTTC